This T cell receptor (beta chain) was recovered during a study of blood T cell repertoires in COVID-19. Study details: The study drew acute and convalescent COVID-19 samples from the United States, Italy and Spain. Sources were T cells, B-cell-depleted T cells, or PBMCs; the material itself was cDNA or gDNA.

The CDR3 spans 17 residues. After removal of 3 bases from V and 8 bases from J, the junction contained 12 bases not matched to a gene. The germline V gene has CDR1 MDHEN and CDR2 SYDVKM. Authors' processing steps: How many nucleated cells were present was estimated from reference gene primer amplification. Clones were sequenced by immunoSEQ multiplex PCR, and TCRdb holds only the in-frame ones, with some missing. V, J and clone size are taken as reported in that table, and D and trimming were inferred from the DNA itself. The table lists over 75,000 clones, roughly 88% of them singletons. The V call is TRBV28, the J call TRBJ1-4, with 10 bases that match TRBD1. Sequenced material: peripheral blood. The TCR comes from a woman in her forties or fifties with acute or convalescent COVID-19. The CDR3 reads CASSFPPGTGVGEKLFF. CDR3 in DNA: TGTGCCAGCAGTTTCCCCCCCGGGACAGGGGTTGGGGAAAAACTGTTTTTT.